The 8 T cell receptor beta chains below come from one sample, sequenced in a study of human T cells and chemical hapten exposure. Time point meaning: patch test 1, 2 weeks after DPC sensitization. Treatment described: therapeutic diphenylcyclopropenone sensitization with weekly scalp DPC. TCRdb reprocessed the RACE reads with MiXCR, giving one entry per CDR3 protein. The repertoire consists of 100,000 to 150,000 distinct CDR3 sequences, with approximately 13% occurring once and the leading ten covering 0.9% to 0.95%. Source: whole blood, taken in connection with sensitization to the hapten diphenylcyclopropenone (DPC). These receptor sequences come from a young man with alopecia areata. Some clones in this sample may be carry-over from other donors' samples.

This clonotype was detected many times. This rearrangement joins TRBV7-3 to TRBJ2-7; the match to TRBD2 covers 7 bases. The CDR3 extends over 15 amino acids. V was clipped by 2 bases and J by 3 bases; unmatched bases: 7. Per germline, CDR1 SGHTA and CDR2 FQGTGA. The CDR3 protein is CASSLAGGNRYEQYF. The CDR3 coding sequence is TGTGCCAGCAGCTTAGCCGGGGGGAACCGCTACGAGCAGTACTTC. Combining the CDR3 with reference TRBV7-3 and TRBJ2-7 gives the whole variable domain GAGVSQTPSNKVTEKGKYVELRCDPISGHTALYWYRQSLGQGPEFLIYFQGTGAADDSGLPNDRFFAVRPEGSVSTLKIQRTERGDSAVYLCASSLAGGNRYEQYFGPGTRLTVT.

The genes are TRBV6-5 and TRBJ2-1, with unresolved D. Per germline, CDR1 MNHEY and CDR2 SVGAGI. Trimming pared 5 bases from V and 3 bases from J, leaving 17 bases between. The CDR3 contains 16 residues. The CDR3 nucleotides read TGTGCCAGCAGTCACGGAACCGACAAAGGCTACAATGAGCAGTTCTTC. It translates to CASSHGTDKGYNEQFF.

The chain is built from TRBV11-2 and TRBJ2-2; 7 bases align to TRBD2. After removal of 8 bases from V and 4 bases from J, the junction contained 10 bases not matched to a gene. The CDR3 runs 15 residues. In germline, CDR1 is SGHAT, CDR2 FQNNGV. CDR3: CASRSPREGTGELFF. The CDR3 DNA sequence: TGTGCCAGCCGAAGCCCCAGGGAGGGCACCGGGGAGCTGTTTTTT.

This chain links TRBV2 with TRBJ2-3, with D maybe TRBD1 (5 bases). CDR1 is SNHLY, CDR2 FYNNEI, per germline. The ends were cut back, 2 bases at V and 4 bases at J, with 10 bases in the middle. This CDR3 is built from 14 residues. In DNA form, the CDR3 reads TGTGCCAGCAGTGAACAAAGGGGTCCAGATACGCAGTATTTT. As protein: CASSEQRGPDTQYF.

This clonotype was seen repeatedly, ten times or more. This chain joins TRBV6-4 and TRBJ2-3; 7 positions agree with TRBD1. The germline V gene has CDR1 MRHNA and CDR2 SNTAGT. The V and J ends lost 3 bases and 1 base, in that order; junction bases with no gene match: 4. CDR3 length: 15 residues. CDR3 nucleotide sequence: TGTGCCAGCAGTGAAAATGGACAGGGCACAGATACGCAGTATTTT. It codes for CASSENGQGTDTQYF.

This clonotype was counted only a few times. This chain uses TRBV14 with TRBJ1-6; perhaps TRBD1 as D (5 bases). Trimming took 4 bases from V and 7 from J, leaving 17 bases between them. Germline V lookup: CDR1 SGHDN, CDR2 FVKESK. The CDR3 loop spans 16 amino acids. CDR3 coding DNA: TGTGCCAGCAGCCCACGCTCCGGGACTTCGAATTCACCCCTCCACTTT. This translates into CASSPRSGTSNSPLHF.

This chain links TRBV27 with TRBJ2-5; 10 nucleotides match TRBD1. Per germline, CDR1 MNHEY and CDR2 SMNVEV (reference sequence). The CDR3 runs 15 residues. V lost 5 bases, J lost 4 bases, and 7 bases stayed unmatched. The CDR3 loop reads CASSPGTGVGETQYF. CDR3 DNA: TGTGCCAGCAGTCCCGGGACAGGGGTAGGAGAGACCCAGTACTTC.

The chain combines TRBV21-1 with TRBJ2-7; no DNA check was done on the table's D call, TRBD1. TRBV21-1 is shown as a pseudogene. CDR3 length: 20 residues. CDR3 residues: CASSTKAVGAEIRLLYEQYV. As DNA, the CDR3 is TGTGCCAGCAGCACTAAAGCGGTCGGGGCAGAAATTAGACTACTATACGAGCAGTACGTC.